This T cell receptor (beta chain) comes out of a study of molecular identifiers for immune sequencing clone quantification. Study results and limitations: Over 99% of effector molecules, yet under 1% of naive-cell molecules, were held by clones above 20 RNA copies. Sharing of a barcode by identical TCR molecules could cause highly expanded clone sizes to be underestimated.

One entry per CDR3 protein, called by TCRdb with MiXCR from the PCR reads. The sample contains around 470,000 distinct CDR3 sequences, less than 30% of which appear only once. Turning to this clonotype: The antigen is unknown. Just one base apart from a much larger clone, this may be a read error.

Sorting recovered naive CD8 T cells on a CD8+CD4-CCR7+CD45RA+ profile. From germline, CDR1 is MDHEN and CDR2 SYDVKM. This CDR3 region has 15 residues. The chain recombines TRBV28 with TRBJ2-7, with a tentative D call TRBD1 (5 bases). This receptor was identified in a human donor in good health. Some libraries in this study had Jurkat cell RNA spiked in. The sample taken for sequencing was naive CD8+ T cells from blood, with Jurkat cell RNA spiked in. Indicated subset: FACS-sorted CD8+CD4-CCR7+CD45RA+ naive T cells. CDR3 loop: CTSSFRGQNSGEQYF. The DNA for the CDR3 is TGTACCAGCAGTTTTCGCGGACAAAATTCCGGCGAGCAGTACTTC.